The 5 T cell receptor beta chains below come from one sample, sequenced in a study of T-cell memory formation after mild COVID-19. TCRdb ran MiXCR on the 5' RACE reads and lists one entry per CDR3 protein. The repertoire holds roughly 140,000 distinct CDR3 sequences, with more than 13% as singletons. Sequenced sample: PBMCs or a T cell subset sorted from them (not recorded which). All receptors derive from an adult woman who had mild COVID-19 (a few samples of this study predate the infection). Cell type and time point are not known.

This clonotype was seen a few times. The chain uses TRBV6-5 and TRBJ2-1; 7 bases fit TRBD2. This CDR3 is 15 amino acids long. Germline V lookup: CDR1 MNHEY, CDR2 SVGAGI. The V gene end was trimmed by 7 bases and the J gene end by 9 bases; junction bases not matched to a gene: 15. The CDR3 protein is CASTQASGTYSEQFF. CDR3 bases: TGTGCCAGCACTCAGGCTAGCGGTACATATAGTGAGCAGTTCTTC.

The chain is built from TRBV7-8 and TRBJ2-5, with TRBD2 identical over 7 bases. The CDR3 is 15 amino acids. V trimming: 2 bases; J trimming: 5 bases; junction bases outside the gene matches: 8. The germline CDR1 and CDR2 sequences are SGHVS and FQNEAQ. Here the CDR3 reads CASSLLAGVIETQYF. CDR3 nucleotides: TGTGCCAGCAGCTTACTGGCGGGAGTAATCGAGACCCAGTACTTC.

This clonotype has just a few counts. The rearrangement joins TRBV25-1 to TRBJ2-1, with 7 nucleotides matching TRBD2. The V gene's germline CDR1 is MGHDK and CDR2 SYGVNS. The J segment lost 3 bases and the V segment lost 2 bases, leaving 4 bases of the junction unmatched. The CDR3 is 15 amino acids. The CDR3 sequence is CASSEPRGYYNEQFF. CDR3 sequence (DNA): TGTGCCAGCAGTGAACCGCGGGGGTACTACAATGAGCAGTTCTTC.

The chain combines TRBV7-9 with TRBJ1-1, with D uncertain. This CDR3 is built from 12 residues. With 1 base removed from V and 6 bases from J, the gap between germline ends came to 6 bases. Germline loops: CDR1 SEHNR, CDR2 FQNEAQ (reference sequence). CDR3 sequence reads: CASSLGRSEAFF. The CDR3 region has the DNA TGTGCCAGCAGCTTAGGTCGGTCTGAAGCTTTCTTT.

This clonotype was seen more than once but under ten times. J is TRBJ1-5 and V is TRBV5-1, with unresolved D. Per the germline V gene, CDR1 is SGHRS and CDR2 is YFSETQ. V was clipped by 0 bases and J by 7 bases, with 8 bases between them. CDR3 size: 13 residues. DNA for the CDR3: TGCGCCAGCAGCTTGGGAGTGGGGCAGCCCCAGCATTTT. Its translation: CASSLGVGQPQHF.